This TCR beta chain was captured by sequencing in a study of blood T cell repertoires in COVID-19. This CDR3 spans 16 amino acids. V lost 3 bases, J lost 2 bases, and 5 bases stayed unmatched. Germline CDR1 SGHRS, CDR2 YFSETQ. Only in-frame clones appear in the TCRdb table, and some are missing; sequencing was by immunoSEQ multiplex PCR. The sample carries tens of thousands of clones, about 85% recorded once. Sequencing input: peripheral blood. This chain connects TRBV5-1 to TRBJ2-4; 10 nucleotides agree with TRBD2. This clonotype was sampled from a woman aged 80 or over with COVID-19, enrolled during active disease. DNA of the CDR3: TGCGCCAGCAGCTCCGGACTAGCGGCCTCCAAAAACATTCAGTACTTC. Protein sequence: CASSSGLAASKNIQYF.